One T cell receptor beta chain is described in this entry. Its antigen is as yet unknown. The sample originates from a study of spatial heterogeneity in lung cancer. Findings and limits, study-wide: Blood contained ubiquitous expanded tumor TCRs more at resection than at follow-up.

Time point described: blood at routine non-recurrence follow-up after resection. Whole RNA came from tumor, nontumor lung or frozen PBMC and was sequenced without being sorted. V shed 6 bases and J 6 bases; nucleotides not matched to a gene: 11. Per the germline V gene, CDR1 is DFQATT and CDR2 is SNEGSKA (reference sequence). The CDR3 contains 14 residues. Every TCR cDNA molecule bore a unique molecular identifier. TCRdb used MiXCR to reprocess the 5' RACE reads, holding one entry per CDR3 protein. Here the sample spans 72,000 or so distinct CDR3 sequences, approximately 8.9% being singletons. This chain links TRBV20-1 with TRBJ2-3; 8 nucleotides match TRBD2. The starting material was PBMCs, obtained at follow-up. The TCR comes from a female donor with early-stage non-small cell lung cancer. CDR3: CSASPGGPKDTQYF. The CDR3 coding sequence is TGCAGTGCCAGCCCGGGAGGGCCCAAGGATACGCAGTATTTT.